A single sample gave rise to the 20 T cell receptor beta chains below, sequenced in a study of pediatric ulcerative colitis. One to two pinch biopsies were taken from the rectum during colonoscopy. Produced via immunoSEQ multiplex PCR; TCRdb's table is partial and in-frame only. The table records 36,000 or so clones, around three quarters of them present only once. The sequenced sample was gut tissue. These receptors all come from a boy under 18 with moderate ulcerative colitis.

The J gene is TRBJ2-3, the V gene TRBV29-1, with D maybe TRBD1 (5 bases). V dropped 6 bases and J dropped 4 bases, with 20 bases sitting between them. Per germline, CDR1 SQVTM and CDR2 ANQGSEA. The CDR3 is 15 residues long. The CDR3 loop reads CSVPPGRVSADTQYF. In DNA form, the CDR3 reads TGCAGCGTGCCTCCCGGCAGGGTATCTGCAGATACGCAGTATTTT.

CDR3 protein: CASTISTSEETQYF. DNA for the CDR3: TGCGCCAGCACCATTAGCACGAGCGAAGAGACCCAGTACTTC. The chain carries TRBV5-1 and TRBJ2-5; D is unclear. Trimming left V 6 bases short and J 3 bases short, with 15 bases between. Germline V CDR1 and CDR2: SGHRS, YFSETQ. This CDR3 comprises 14 residues. Using reference TRBV5-1 and TRBJ2-5 for the parts outside the CDR3, the full variable domain is KAGVTQTPRYLIKTRGQQVTLSCSPISGHRSVSWYQQTPGQGLQFLFEYFSETQRNKGNFPGRFSGRQFSNSRSEMNVSTLELGDSALYLCASTISTSEETQYFGPGTRLLVL.

The rearrangement joins TRBV7-3 to TRBJ2-3; D unresolved. This CDR3 has 18 amino acids. Germline CDR1 and CDR2: SGHTA and FQGTGA. Trimming cost V 0 bases and J 4 bases, with 20 bases left between them. The CDR3 DNA is TGTGCCAGCAGCTTAACGCTAGAAGGGCCCCTGTGGGCAGATACGCAGTATTTT. Translation gives CASSLTLEGPLWADTQYF.

The rearrangement joins TRBV9 to TRBJ2-2; D gene ambiguous. The V end was cut by 3 bases, the J end by 1 base, with 10 bases between. This CDR3 contains 15 residues. Germline V gene lookup returns CDR1 SGDLS and CDR2 YYNGEE. CDR3: CASSGSSGNTGELFF. The CDR3 nucleotides are TGTGCCAGCAGCGGCAGCAGTGGGAACACCGGGGAGCTGTTTTTT.

In its sample, this clone was seen a few times. The chain joins TRBV11-2 to TRBJ1-1, with D unclear. CDR1 and CDR2 (germline): SGHAT, FQNNGV. V dropped 4 bases and J dropped 0 bases, with 15 bases sitting between them. There are 16 residues in the CDR3. CDR3 amino acids: CASSSYWTGLNTEAFF. The CDR3 DNA sequence: TGTGCCAGCAGCTCTTATTGGACGGGATTGAACACTGAAGCTTTCTTT.

The chain links TRBV4-1 to TRBJ1-5; D unresolved. Germline CDR1 is MGHRA and CDR2 is YSYEKL. Trimming removed 2 bases at V and 4 bases at J, with 12 bases between. The CDR3 has 15 residues. DNA for the CDR3: TGCGCCAGCAGCCAACTCGGCAAGGTGAATCAGCCCCAGCATTTT. Protein product: CASSQLGKVNQPQHF.

V gene TRBV18 combines with J gene TRBJ2-7; 9 bases match TRBD1. The CDR3 extends over 14 amino acids. The germline V gene encodes CDR1 KGHSH and CDR2 LQKENI. V shed 1 base, J shed 6 bases, and the junction held 4 bases outside the gene matches. In nucleotides, the CDR3 is TGTGCCAGCTCACCACTCGGGACAGGGCTCGAGCAGTACTTC. It is translated as CASSPLGTGLEQYF.

The chain has TRBV5-8 and TRBJ1-4; TRBD1 might be the D (6 bases). CDR3 length equals 12 residues. Trimming removed 6 bases at V and 8 bases at J, with 11 bases between. Germline CDR1 reads SGHTS; CDR2 reads YDEGEE. The DNA of the CDR3 is TGTGCCAGCACCCGAGGGGGGGAAAAACTGTTTTTT. Translating it yields CASTRGGEKLFF.

The chain couples TRBV14 to TRBJ2-7, with D uncertain. V was cut by 0 bases and J by 6 bases, with 12 bases left in between. Germline V CDR1 and CDR2: SGHDN, FVKESK. This CDR3 is built from 14 residues. CDR3 residues: CASSQDGHKGEQYF. CDR3 coding DNA: TGTGCCAGCAGCCAAGATGGGCATAAAGGCGAGCAGTACTTC.

The V gene is TRBV9, the J gene TRBJ1-6, with D possibly TRBD1 on 6 matching bases. This CDR3 contains 15 residues. Germline loops: CDR1 SGDLS, CDR2 YYNGEE. With 4 bases removed from V and 9 bases from J, the gap between germline ends came to 17 bases. CDR3 region: CASSTLGQSGSPLHF. Written as DNA, the CDR3 is TGTGCCAGCAGCACCTTAGGACAGTCGGGTTCACCCCTCCACTTT.

The chain has TRBV6-6 and TRBJ2-2; 9 nucleotides match TRBD2. The junction had 1 base not matched to a gene; V was cut back by 0 bases and J by 5 bases. Germline CDR1 reads MNHNY; CDR2 reads SVGAGI (reference sequence). The CDR3 runs 15 residues. The CDR3 DNA is TGTGCCAGCAGTTACTCGGCGGGAGGGACCGGGGAGCTGTTTTTT. Protein product: CASSYSAGGTGELFF.

The chain combines TRBV7-9 with TRBJ2-7; TRBD1 matches 9 bases. This CDR3 comprises 14 residues. J lost 3 bases, V lost 6 bases, and 6 bases had no gene match. Per germline, CDR1 SEHNR and CDR2 FQNEAQ (reference sequence). The CDR3 coding sequence is TGTGCCAGCAGAGATGGACAGGGGATCTACGAGCAGTACTTC. Amino acid sequence: CASRDGQGIYEQYF.

The rearrangement links TRBV5-1 to TRBJ1-2, with D hard to call. The CDR3 sequence is 13 residues long. CDR1 and CDR2 (germline): SGHRS, YFSETQ. The V end was cut by 5 bases, the J end by 3 bases, with 11 bases between. The CDR3 DNA follows: TGCGCCAGCAGTGCCCATAGGGACTATGGCTACACCTTC. Amino acid sequence: CASSAHRDYGYTF. The full variable domain, completed using reference TRBV5-1 and TRBJ1-2, is KAGVTQTPRYLIKTRGQQVTLSCSPISGHRSVSWYQQTPGQGLQFLFEYFSETQRNKGNFPGRFSGRQFSNSRSEMNVSTLELGDSALYLCASSAHRDYGYTFGSGTRLTVV.

The chain carries TRBV28 and TRBJ2-3; no reliable D call. With 4 bases removed from V and 5 bases from J, the gap between germline ends came to 10 bases. CDR3 length: 13 residues. Germline-derived CDR1 and CDR2 are MDHEN and SYDVKM. CDR3 nucleotides: TGTGCCAGCAGTTCCACTGGAATAGATACGCAGTATTTT. It encodes CASSSTGIDTQYF. Full variable domain (remainder filled in from reference TRBV28 and TRBJ2-3): DVKVTQSSRYLVKRTGEKVFLECVQDMDHENMFWYRQDPGLGLRLIYFSYDVKMKEKGDIPEGYSVSREKKERFSLILESASTNQTSMYLCASSSTGIDTQYFGPGTRLTVL.

The chain has TRBV28 and TRBJ2-7; unclear D gene. The ends were cut back, 4 bases at V and 2 bases at J, with 12 bases in the middle. The CDR3 consists of 14 residues. Germline values: CDR1 MDHEN, CDR2 SYDVKM. As DNA, the CDR3 is TGTGCCAGCAGTTCTTGGACCCCAGCCTACGAGCAGTACTTC. The encoded protein is CASSSWTPAYEQYF. Looking up the rest from reference TRBV28 and TRBJ2-7 gives the full variable domain: DVKVTQSSRYLVKRTGEKVFLECVQDMDHENMFWYRQDPGLGLRLIYFSYDVKMKEKGDIPEGYSVSREKKERFSLILESASTNQTSMYLCASSSWTPAYEQYFGPGTRLTVT.

This chain connects TRBV5-4 to TRBJ2-6; TRBD1 agrees at 9 bases. CDR3 length: 17 residues. V lost 4 bases, J lost 0 bases, and 5 bases stayed unmatched. The germline gives CDR1 SGHNT, CDR2 YYREEE (reference sequence). The CDR3 loop is CASSRDRVNSGANVLTF. The CDR3, as DNA: TGTGCCAGCAGCCGGGACAGGGTAAACTCTGGGGCCAACGTCCTGACTTTC.

V usage is TRBV5-6 and J usage is TRBJ2-7; D is possibly TRBD1 (6 bases). This CDR3 is built from 15 residues. The germline V gene has CDR1 SGHDT and CDR2 YYEEEE. V was trimmed by 4 bases and J by 2 bases, leaving 16 bases between them. The CDR3 here is CASSRHRELTYEQYF. In nucleotides, the CDR3 is TGTGCCAGCAGCAGGCACAGGGAGTTGACCTACGAGCAGTACTTC.

There are a few counts of this clone. The genes are TRBV7-8 and TRBJ1-1; 7 positions match TRBD1. This CDR3 is built from 15 residues. V lost 4 bases to trimming and J lost 3 bases; unmatched junction nucleotides: 8. The germline gives CDR1 SGHVS, CDR2 FQNEAQ. The CDR3 sequence: CASSSSQGTDTEAFF. CDR3 coding DNA: TGTGCCAGCAGCTCCTCACAGGGGACCGACACTGAAGCTTTCTTT.

This clone was detected a few times. V gene TRBV7-6 combines with J gene TRBJ2-2; 8 nucleotides line up with TRBD2. J lost 6 bases, V lost 2 bases, and 8 bases had no gene match. The CDR3 extends over 16 amino acids. The V gene's germline CDR1 is SGHVS and CDR2 FNYEAQ. CDR3 nucleotides: TGTGCCAGCAGCTTAAACTGGCGGGAGGTATCCGGGGAGCTGTTTTTT. Its protein product is CASSLNWREVSGELFF.

The chain couples TRBV6-1 to TRBJ1-2; D is possibly TRBD1 (5 bases). Trimming took 6 bases from V and 5 from J, leaving 16 bases between them. The CDR3 consists of 14 residues. Germline CDR1 and CDR2: MNHNS and SASEGT. The CDR3, as DNA: TGTGCCAGCAGCGAAACGGGACGGGGATATGGCTACACCTTC. Amino acids: CASSETGRGYGYTF.